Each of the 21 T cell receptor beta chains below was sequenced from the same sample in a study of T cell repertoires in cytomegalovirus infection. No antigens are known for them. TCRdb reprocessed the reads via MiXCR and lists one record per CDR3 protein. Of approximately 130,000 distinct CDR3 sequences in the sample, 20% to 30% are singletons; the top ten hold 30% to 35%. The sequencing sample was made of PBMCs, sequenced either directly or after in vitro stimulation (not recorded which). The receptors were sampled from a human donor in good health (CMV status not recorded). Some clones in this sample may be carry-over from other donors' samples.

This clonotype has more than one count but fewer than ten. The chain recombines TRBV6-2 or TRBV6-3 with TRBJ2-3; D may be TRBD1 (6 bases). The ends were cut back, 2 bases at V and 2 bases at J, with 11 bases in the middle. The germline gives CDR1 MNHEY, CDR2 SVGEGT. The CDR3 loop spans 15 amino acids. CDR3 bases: TGTGCCAGCAGTTACATGGGACACCCCACAGATACGCAGTATTTT. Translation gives CASSYMGHPTDTQYF.

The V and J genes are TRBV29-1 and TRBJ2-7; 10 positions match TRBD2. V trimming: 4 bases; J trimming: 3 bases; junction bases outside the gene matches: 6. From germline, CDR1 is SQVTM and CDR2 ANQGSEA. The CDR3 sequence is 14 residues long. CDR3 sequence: CSVGAAGGGYEQYF. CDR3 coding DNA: TGCAGCGTTGGAGCAGCGGGAGGGGGCTACGAGCAGTACTTC.

The chain's CDR3 is CASSERTSGSYEQYF. DNA of the CDR3: TGTGCCAGCAGTGAGCGGACTAGCGGGAGTTACGAGCAGTACTTC. The genes are TRBV2 and TRBJ2-7; TRBD2 matches at 13 bases. V was clipped by 3 bases and J by 4 bases; unmatched bases: 3. This CDR3 has 15 residues. Germline assignment: CDR1 SNHLY and CDR2 FYNNEI.

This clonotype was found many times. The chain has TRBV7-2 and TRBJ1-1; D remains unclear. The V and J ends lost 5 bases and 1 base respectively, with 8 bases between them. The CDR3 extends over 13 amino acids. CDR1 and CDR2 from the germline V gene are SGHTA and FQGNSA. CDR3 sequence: CASSPLGNTEAFF. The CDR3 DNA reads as TGTGCCAGCAGCCCCCTCGGGAACACTGAAGCTTTCTTT.

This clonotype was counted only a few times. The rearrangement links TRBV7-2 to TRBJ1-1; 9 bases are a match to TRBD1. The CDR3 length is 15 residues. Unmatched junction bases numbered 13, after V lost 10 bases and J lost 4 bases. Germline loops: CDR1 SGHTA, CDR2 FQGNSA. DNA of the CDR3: TGTGCCACCAACCGGGACAGGGTAGGAAGCACTGAAGCTTTCTTT. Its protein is CATNRDRVGSTEAFF. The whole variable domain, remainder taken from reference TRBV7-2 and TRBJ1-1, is GAGVSQSPSNKVTEKGKDVELRCDPISGHTALYWYRQSLGQGLEFLIYFQGNSAPDKSGLPSDRFSAERTGGSVSTLTIQRTQQEDSAVYLCATNRDRVGSTEAFFGQGTRLTVV.

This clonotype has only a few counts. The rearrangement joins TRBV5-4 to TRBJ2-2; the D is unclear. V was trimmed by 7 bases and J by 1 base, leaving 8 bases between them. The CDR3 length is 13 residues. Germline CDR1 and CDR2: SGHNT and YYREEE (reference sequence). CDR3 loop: CASPDWNTGELFF. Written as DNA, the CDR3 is TGTGCCAGCCCAGACTGGAACACCGGGGAGCTGTTTTTT.

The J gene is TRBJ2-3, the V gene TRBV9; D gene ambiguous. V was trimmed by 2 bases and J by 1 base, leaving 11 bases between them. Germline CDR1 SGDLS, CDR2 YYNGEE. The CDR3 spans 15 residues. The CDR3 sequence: CASSVASRGTDTQYF. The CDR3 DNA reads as TGTGCCAGCAGCGTCGCCAGCCGGGGCACAGATACGCAGTATTTT.

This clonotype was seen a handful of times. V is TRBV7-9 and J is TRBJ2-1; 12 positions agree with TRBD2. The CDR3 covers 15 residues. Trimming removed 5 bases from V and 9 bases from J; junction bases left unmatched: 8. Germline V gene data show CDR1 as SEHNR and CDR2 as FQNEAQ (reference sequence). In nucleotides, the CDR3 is TGTGCCAGCAGCCTACTAGCGGGAGGATTCGGTGAGCAGTTCTTC. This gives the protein CASSLLAGGFGEQFF.

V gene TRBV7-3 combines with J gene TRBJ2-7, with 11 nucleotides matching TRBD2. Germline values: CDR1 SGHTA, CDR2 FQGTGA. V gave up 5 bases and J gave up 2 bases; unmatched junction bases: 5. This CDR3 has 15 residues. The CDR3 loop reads CASSLASGGPYEQYF. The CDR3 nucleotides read TGTGCCAGCAGCCTCGCTAGCGGGGGGCCCTACGAGCAGTACTTC.

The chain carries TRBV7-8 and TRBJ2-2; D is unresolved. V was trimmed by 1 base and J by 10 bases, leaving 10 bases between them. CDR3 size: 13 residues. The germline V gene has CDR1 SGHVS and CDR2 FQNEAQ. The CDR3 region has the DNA TGTGCCAGCAGCTTAGGATTTGGAGTGGAGCTGTTTTTT. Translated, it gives CASSLGFGVELFF.

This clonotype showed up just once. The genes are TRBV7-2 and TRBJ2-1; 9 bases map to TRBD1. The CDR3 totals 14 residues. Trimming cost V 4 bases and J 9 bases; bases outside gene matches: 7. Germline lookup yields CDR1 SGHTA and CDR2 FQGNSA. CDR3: CASSSGTGITEQFF. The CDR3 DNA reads TGTGCCAGCAGCTCCGGGACAGGGATTACTGAGCAGTTCTTC.

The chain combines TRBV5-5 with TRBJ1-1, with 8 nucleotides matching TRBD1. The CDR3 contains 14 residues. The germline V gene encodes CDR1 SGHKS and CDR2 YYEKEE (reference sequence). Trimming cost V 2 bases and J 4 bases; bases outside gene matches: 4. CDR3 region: CASSFRGPSTEAFF. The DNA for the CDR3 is TGTGCCAGCAGCTTCAGGGGGCCGAGCACTGAAGCTTTCTTT. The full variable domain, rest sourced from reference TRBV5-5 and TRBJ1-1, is DAGVTQSPTHLIKTRGQQVTLRCSPISGHKSVSWYQQVLGQGPQFIFQYYEKEERGRGNFPDRFSARQFPNYSSELNVNALLLGDSALYLCASSFRGPSTEAFFGQGTRLTVV.

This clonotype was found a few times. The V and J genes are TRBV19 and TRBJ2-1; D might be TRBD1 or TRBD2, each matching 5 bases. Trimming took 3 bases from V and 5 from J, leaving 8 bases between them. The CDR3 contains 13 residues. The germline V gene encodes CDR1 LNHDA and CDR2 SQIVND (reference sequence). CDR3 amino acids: CASSIRGDNEQFF. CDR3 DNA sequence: TGTGCCAGTAGTATCCGGGGCGACAATGAGCAGTTCTTC.

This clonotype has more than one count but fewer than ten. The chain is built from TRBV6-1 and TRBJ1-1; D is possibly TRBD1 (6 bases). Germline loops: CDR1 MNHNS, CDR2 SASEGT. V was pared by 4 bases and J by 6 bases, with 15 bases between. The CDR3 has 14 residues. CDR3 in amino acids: CASSGGGGAAEAFF. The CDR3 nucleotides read TGTGCCAGCAGTGGGGGTGGGGGGGCTGCTGAAGCTTTCTTT.

The CDR3 is CASSQGAAGELFF. The DNA for the CDR3 is TGCGCCAGCAGCCAAGGGGCGGCCGGGGAGCTGTTTTTT. The chain carries TRBV4-3 and TRBJ2-2; no definite D call. The CDR3 is 13 residues long. Germline V gene lookup returns CDR1 LGHNA and CDR2 YSLEER. V was trimmed by 1 base and J by 6 bases, leaving 6 bases between them.

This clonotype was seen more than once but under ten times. CDR3 nucleotide sequence: TGTGCCAGCAGCCCCCCCCGTGAGCAGTTCTTC. This gives the protein CASSPPREQFF. This sequence joins TRBV7-4 and TRBJ2-1; D is unclear. This CDR3 is built from 11 residues. Germline assignment: CDR1 SGHVT and CDR2 SQSDAQ. Trimming stripped 5 bases from V and 9 bases from J, with 8 bases between.

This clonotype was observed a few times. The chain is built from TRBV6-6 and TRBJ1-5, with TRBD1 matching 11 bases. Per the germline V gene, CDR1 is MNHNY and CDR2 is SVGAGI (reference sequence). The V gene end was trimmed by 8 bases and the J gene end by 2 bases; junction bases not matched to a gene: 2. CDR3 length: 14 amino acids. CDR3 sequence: CASRDRGGNQPQHF. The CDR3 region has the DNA TGTGCCAGCCGGGACAGGGGGGGCAATCAGCCCCAGCATTTT.

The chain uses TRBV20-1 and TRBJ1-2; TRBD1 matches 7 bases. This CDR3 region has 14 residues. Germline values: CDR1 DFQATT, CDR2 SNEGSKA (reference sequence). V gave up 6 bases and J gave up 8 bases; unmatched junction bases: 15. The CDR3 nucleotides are TGCAGTGCCTTACCCATTGACAGGGTGGGCGGCTACACCTTC. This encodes CSALPIDRVGGYTF.

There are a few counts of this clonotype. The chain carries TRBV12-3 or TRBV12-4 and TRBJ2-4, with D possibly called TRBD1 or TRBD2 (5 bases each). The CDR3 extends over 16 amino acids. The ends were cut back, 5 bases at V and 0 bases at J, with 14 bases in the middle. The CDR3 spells CASSAGTYVAKNIQYF. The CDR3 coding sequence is TGTGCCAGCAGTGCCGGGACCTATGTAGCCAAAAACATTCAGTACTTC.

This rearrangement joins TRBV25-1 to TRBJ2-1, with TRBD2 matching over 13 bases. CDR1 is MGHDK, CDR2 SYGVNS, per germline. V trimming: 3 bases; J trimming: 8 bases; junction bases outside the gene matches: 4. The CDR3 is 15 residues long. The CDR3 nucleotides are TGTGCCAGCAGTGAGTCACTAGCGGGAGGGTATGAGCAGTTCTTC. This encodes CASSESLAGGYEQFF.

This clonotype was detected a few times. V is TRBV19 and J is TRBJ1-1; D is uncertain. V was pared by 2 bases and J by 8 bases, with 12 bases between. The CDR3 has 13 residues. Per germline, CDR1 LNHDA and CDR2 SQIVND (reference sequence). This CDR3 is CASSILESREAFF. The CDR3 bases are TGTGCCAGTAGTATACTGGAATCCCGCGAAGCTTTCTTT.